What follows are 12 T cell receptor beta chains derived from one specimen sequenced in a study of identical twins. Each CDR3 protein gets one entry after TCRdb re-called the 5' RACE reads with MiXCR. Here the sample spans more than 200,000 distinct CDR3 sequences, around 15% being singletons. The material sequenced was memory (CD45RO+) T cells sorted from blood. Every receptor here comes from a woman between 18 and 29 years old in good health.

In this sample, this clonotype turned up a few times. The genes are TRBV21-1 and TRBJ1-5. TRBV21-1 is flagged as a pseudogene. CDR3 length: 12 residues. The CDR3 is CATSGGNQPQHF. CDR3 DNA: TGTGCCACCAGCGGCGGTAATCAGCCCCAGCATTTT.

V gene TRBV18 combines with J gene TRBJ2-3; D is ambiguous. V was clipped by 6 bases and J by 6 bases, with 13 bases between them. Per the germline V gene, CDR1 is KGHSH and CDR2 is LQKENI. This CDR3 comprises 13 residues. CDR3 region: CASSHSSPDTQYF. The DNA of the CDR3 is TGTGCCAGCTCCCACTCGTCCCCCGATACGCAGTATTTT.

This clonotype appeared a few times. This chain joins TRBV5-6 and TRBJ2-3, with D possibly matching TRBD1 (5 bases). The CDR3 is made up of 14 amino acids. CDR1 is SGHDT, CDR2 YYEEEE, per germline. Trimming took off 0 bases at V and 2 bases at J, with 7 bases between the two ends. The DNA for the CDR3 is TGTGCCAGCAGCTTGGGACAGCACACAGATACGCAGTATTTT. Amino acid sequence: CASSLGQHTDTQYF.

This clonotype appeared many times. CDR3 DNA sequence: TGCAGCGTTGGAGCGCGGGGGGCCTACAATGAGCAGTTCTTC. Protein product: CSVGARGAYNEQFF. The genes are TRBV29-1 and TRBJ2-1; 8 bases are a match to TRBD2. Per germline, CDR1 SQVTM and CDR2 ANQGSEA. The CDR3 is made up of 14 amino acids. The ends lost 4 bases at V and 2 bases at J; junction bases unmatched: 4.

The CDR3 spells CASSPLAGNEQFF. In nucleotides, the CDR3 is TGTGCCAGCAGCCCCTTAGCGGGCAATGAGCAGTTCTTC. This rearrangement joins TRBV3-1 to TRBJ2-1, with 7 positions matching TRBD2. The CDR3 runs 13 residues. Losses at the gene ends were 4 bases for V and 6 bases for J; bases not matched to a gene: 3. CDR1 and CDR2 from the germline V gene are LGHDT and YNNKEL (reference sequence).

This chain connects TRBV18 to TRBJ1-1, with D perhaps matching TRBD1 (5 bases). This CDR3 comprises 14 residues. The germline gives CDR1 KGHSH, CDR2 LQKENI. The ends were cut back, 2 bases at V and 5 bases at J, with 12 bases in the middle. The CDR3 sequence is CASSPDQGRTEAFF. The CDR3 DNA sequence: TGTGCCAGCTCACCAGACCAGGGAAGAACTGAAGCTTTCTTT.

Ten or more counts support this clonotype. V and J are TRBV7-9 and TRBJ2-1; D is uncertain. The CDR3 is 16 amino acids. Between the trimmed V and J ends, which lost 3 bases and 0 bases, there was a span of 12 bases. The germline gives CDR1 SEHNR, CDR2 FQNEAQ (reference sequence). The CDR3 sequence: CASSFKVETSYNEQFF. CDR3 coding DNA: TGTGCCAGCAGCTTCAAGGTGGAAACCTCCTACAATGAGCAGTTCTTC.

V is TRBV7-2 and J is TRBJ2-1, with TRBD1 identical over 9 bases. The V segment lost 5 bases and the J segment 3 bases; nucleotides outside the gene matches: 2. The V gene's germline CDR1 is SGHTA and CDR2 FQGNSA. This CDR3 contains 14 residues. This CDR3 reads CASSADRGYNEQFF. The CDR3 DNA sequence: TGTGCCAGCAGCGCGGACAGGGGCTACAATGAGCAGTTCTTC.

The chain has TRBV18 and TRBJ2-2; D might be TRBD1 or TRBD2, each matching 5 bases. CDR1 and CDR2 from the germline V gene are KGHSH and LQKENI. The CDR3 runs to 15 residues. V was pared by 3 bases and J by 2 bases, with 10 bases between. The CDR3: CASSPSGRNTGELFF. The CDR3, as DNA: TGTGCCAGCTCACCTTCGGGACGAAACACCGGGGAGCTGTTTTTT.

This clonotype was detected many times. The gene calls are TRBV24-1 and TRBJ1-4; D call uncertain. V was pared by 2 bases and J by 0 bases, with 15 bases between. The germline V gene encodes CDR1 KGHDR and CDR2 SFDVKD. The CDR3 extends over 18 amino acids. This chain's CDR3 is CATSDSADGRATNEKLFF. CDR3 sequence (DNA): TGTGCCACCAGTGATTCTGCGGACGGACGAGCAACTAATGAAAAACTGTTTTTT.

A few counts support this clonotype. The gene calls are TRBV5-1 and TRBJ2-7, with 9 positions matching TRBD1. This CDR3 is built from 14 residues. Germline CDR1 SGHRS, CDR2 YFSETQ. J was trimmed by 5 bases and V by 2 bases; bases with no gene match: 5. The CDR3 DNA reads as TGCGCCAGCAGCTTAGGGACAGGGAACCACGAGCAGTACTTC. Amino acid sequence: CASSLGTGNHEQYF.

The DNA for the CDR3 is TGTGCCAGCAGAGGACCCTCTGGGGCCAACGTCCTGACTTTC. This encodes CASRGPSGANVLTF. The genes are TRBV6-1 and TRBJ2-6; no definite D call. Trimming removed 6 bases at V and 0 bases at J, with 6 bases between. Germline CDR1 reads MNHNS; CDR2 reads SASEGT. The CDR3 length is 14 residues.